This entry describes one TCR beta chain. Using its own MiXCR run on the reads, TCRdb lists one record per CDR3 protein. The sample yields about 210,000 distinct CDR3 sequences, 6% to 8% seen once. This sample was included in a study of T cell repertoires in cytomegalovirus infection. From germline, CDR1 is SQVTM and CDR2 ANQGSEA. This CDR3 comprises 13 residues. V gave up 5 bases and J gave up 6 bases, with 16 bases separating them. This receptor was identified in a human donor in good health (CMV status not recorded). Some clones in this sample may be carry-over from other donors' samples. Sequencing input: PBMCs. This chain connects TRBV29-1 to TRBJ1-2; D unclear. The CDR3: CSVPAERRNGYTF. For the CDR3, the DNA is TGCAGCGTTCCGGCCGAGAGGAGGAATGGCTACACCTTC.